This T cell receptor (beta chain) originates from a study of T-cell memory formation after mild COVID-19. Study-wide background: There were largely donor-specific TCR clusters.

Trimming left V 1 base short and J 8 bases short, with 12 bases between. The CDR3 is 15 residues long. The germline V gene has CDR1 MNHEY and CDR2 SMNVEV (reference sequence). MiXCR, run by TCRdb on the 5' RACE reads, gives a single entry per CDR3 protein. The sample includes about 470,000 distinct CDR3 sequences, 20% to 25% seen only once; the top ten take approximately 12%. On this clonotype itself: Its antigen is unidentified.

Points from the study as a whole: Clones that contracted from day 15 to 85 were balanced CD4/CD8, while later expanders leaned CD4+. Mainly in CM and EM were contracting CD4+ clones; CD8+ were in EMRA.

This TCR was sampled from an adult woman who had mild COVID-19 (a few samples of this study predate the infection). Cell type and time point are not known. This chain uses TRBV27 with TRBJ1-6, with D uncertain. Sequencing was carried out using PBMCs or a T cell subset sorted from them (not recorded which). CDR3 sequence (DNA): TGTGCCAGCAGTTTATTGGCAGATGGGGATTCACCCCTCCACTTT. Its translation is CASSLLADGDSPLHF.